This TCR beta chain originates from a study of blood T cell repertoires in COVID-19. Background on the study: Both acute and convalescent COVID-19 samples were obtained from the United States, Italy and Spain. In each case, the material was cDNA or gDNA derived from T cells, B-cell-depleted T cells, or PBMCs.

This CDR3 has 17 residues. V lost 5 bases and J lost 0, with 17 bases in between. In germline, CDR1 is SGHAT, CDR2 FQNNGV. Patients of the Seattle cohort, enrolled during active infection, were followed longitudinally. Original processing methods: Reference gene primer amplification gave estimated nucleated cell counts. The method was immunoSEQ multiplex PCR; TCRdb's version includes in-frame clones alone and lacks a portion of them. That table is the source of V, J and clone size, and D and trimming were worked out from the DNA. This table has 140,000 to 150,000 clones, 80% to 90% appearing once. Sequencing input: peripheral blood. This chain connects TRBV11-2 to TRBJ2-1; a possible D gene is TRBD2 (5 bases). The sequence derives from a woman aged 60-75 years with COVID-19, enrolled during active disease. This CDR3 is CASSPWAGPRSYNEQFF. DNA for the CDR3: TGTGCCAGCAGCCCTTGGGCGGGCCCCCGCTCCTACAATGAGCAGTTCTTC.